Listed here are 14 T cell receptor beta chains from one sample, sequenced in a study of T cells in Graves' hyperthyroidism and ophthalmopathy (dated by TCRdb to the late 2010s). The library was made by multiplex PCR. The instrument given in TCRdb is Illumina HiSeq 2000. TCR beta CDR3 regions were amplified from RNA transcripts. For the first round of RT-PCR on the TCR CDR3, the HTBI primer set was used together with the Qiagen OneStep RT-PCR kit. TCRdb redid the processing of the public reads, applying fastp at Q25 and MiXCR, and retained in-frame beta chains. Entries that share a CDR3 protein sequence are merged under the most common genes and DNA. The sample records some 620,000 distinct CDR3 sequences, roughly 17% of which are singletons. The ten largest make up approximately 3.8% of the sample. The sequenced sample was blood. These receptors came from a woman in her 30s with Graves' hyperthyroidism.

This clonotype occurred many times. V gene TRBV19 combines with J gene TRBJ2-1; no clear D gene. CDR1 is LNHDA, CDR2 SQIVND, per germline (reference sequence). Trimming shortened V by 5 bases and J by 0 bases, and 14 bases separated the two germline ends. This CDR3 is 16 amino acids long. CDR3: CASSPRLESSYNEQFF. CDR3 coding DNA: TGTGCCAGTAGTCCACGACTGGAAAGCTCCTACAATGAGCAGTTCTTC.

V is TRBV29-1 and J is TRBJ2-7; the match to TRBD2 covers 9 bases. Germline values: CDR1 SQVTM, CDR2 ANQGSEA. Trimming took 2 bases from V and 5 from J; bases not matched to a gene: 4. The CDR3 loop spans 13 amino acids. Here the CDR3 reads CSVERGRGDEQYF. In DNA form, the CDR3 reads TGCAGCGTTGAACGCGGGAGGGGGGACGAGCAGTACTTC.

This clonotype was picked up a small number of times. The V gene is TRBV27, the J gene TRBJ2-2; TRBD2 matches at 10 bases. This CDR3 contains 16 residues. The V segment lost 3 bases and the J segment 5 bases; nucleotides outside the gene matches: 6. CDR1 is MNHEY, CDR2 SMNVEV, per germline (reference sequence). CDR3 sequence: CASSFILAGNTGELFF. For the CDR3, the DNA is TGTGCCAGCAGTTTCATACTAGCGGGAAATACCGGGGAGCTGTTTTTT.

On this clonotype itself: At one end the junction does not follow the germline gene, possibly because of a read error. The V and J genes are TRBV5-6 and TRBJ1-2, with D possibly TRBD1 on 6 matching bases. Germline V gene data show CDR1 as SGHDT and CDR2 as YYEEEE. The CDR3 runs 12 residues. The CDR3 DNA reads TGTGCCAGCAGATTGGTAGGGGGTGGCTACACCTTC. As protein: CASRLVGGGYTF.

The sample holds many counts of this clonotype. This rearrangement joins TRBV30 to TRBJ2-1; 7 bases fit TRBD2. CDR1 and CDR2 from the germline V gene are GTSNPN and SVGIG (reference sequence). V was clipped by 0 bases and J by 5 bases; unmatched bases: 1. This CDR3 contains 13 residues. As DNA, the CDR3 is TGTGCCTGGAGTGTACGGGGGGACAATGAGCAGTTCTTC. Its protein is CAWSVRGDNEQFF.

This clonotype was seen many times. CDR3 sequence: CASSSPGVSGGYTF. The CDR3 nucleotides are TGTGCCAGCAGTTCCCCAGGGGTCTCCGGAGGCTACACCTTC. V and J are TRBV12-3 or TRBV12-4 and TRBJ1-2; D is perhaps TRBD1 (6 bases). This CDR3 comprises 14 residues. Trimming left V 4 bases short and J 8 bases short, with 17 bases between.

The V and J genes are TRBV19 and TRBJ2-2; D unclear. V dropped 3 bases and J dropped 1 base, with 6 bases sitting between them. CDR1 and CDR2 (germline): LNHDA, SQIVND (reference sequence). This CDR3 contains 14 residues. Written as DNA, the CDR3 is TGTGCCAGTAGTATGGGCCGGAACACCGGGGAGCTGTTTTTT. It yields the protein CASSMGRNTGELFF.

This clonotype was counted at least ten times. V and J are TRBV28 and TRBJ2-1, with 8 bases lining up with TRBD2. Germline V lookup: CDR1 MDHEN, CDR2 SYDVKM. The CDR3 is made up of 17 amino acids. V shed 2 bases, J shed 8 bases, and the junction held 14 bases outside the gene matches. The DNA for the CDR3 is TGTGCCAGCAGTTTACCGGGCCCGGGACTAGACAGTCATGAGCAGTTCTTC. This codes for CASSLPGPGLDSHEQFF.

This chain uses TRBV28 with TRBJ2-1; D is uncertain. V gave up 5 bases and J gave up 4 bases, with 18 bases separating them. This CDR3 contains 16 residues. Germline V gene data show CDR1 as MDHEN and CDR2 as SYDVKM. CDR3 protein: CASSTYRTLSYNEQFF. The CDR3 DNA reads TGTGCCAGCAGTACCTATCGAACGCTATCATACAATGAGCAGTTCTTC.

This clonotype was picked up many times. J is TRBJ2-1 and V is TRBV6-2 or TRBV6-3; D call uncertain. V was shortened by 10 bases and J by 0 bases, with 10 bases between the two germline ends. The CDR3 contains 13 residues. Germline CDR1 reads MNHEY; CDR2 reads SVGEGT. In DNA form, the CDR3 reads TGTGCCACCACTTTTAGCTCCTACAATGAGCAGTTCTTC. Translated: CATTFSSYNEQFF.

This clonotype was seen a handful of times. The J gene is TRBJ2-1, the V gene TRBV29-1, with D perhaps given as TRBD1 or TRBD2 (5 bases each). The CDR3 spans 15 residues. From germline, CDR1 is SQVTM and CDR2 ANQGSEA. V was shortened by 7 bases and J by 4 bases, with 20 bases between the two germline ends. CDR3 DNA: TGCAGCGCCAGCCCCGGGACGGCGACTTACAATGAGCAGTTCTTC. Residues: CSASPGTATYNEQFF.

In its sample, this clonotype was seen a few times. The chain has TRBV7-8 and TRBJ2-5, with 7 bases that match TRBD1. Per germline, CDR1 SGHVS and CDR2 FQNEAQ. CDR3 length: 12 amino acids. Germline trimming cut 4 bases from V and 11 bases from J; bases unmatched to any gene: 7. In DNA form, the CDR3 reads TGTGCCAGCAGCTCAGGTCCAGGGGGTCAGTACTTC. Residues: CASSSGPGGQYF.

In its sample, this clonotype was seen many times. The chain uses TRBV20-1 and TRBJ2-1; 7 bases are a match to TRBD2. V lost 6 bases and J lost 0; bases outside the gene matches: 11. Per germline, CDR1 DFQATT and CDR2 SNEGSKA (reference sequence). This CDR3 has 16 amino acids. Here the CDR3 DNA reads TGCAGTGCGAGACAACTAGCGCGGAGCTCCTACAATGAGCAGTTCTTC. Translating it yields CSARQLARSSYNEQFF.

This clonotype was observed many times. V gene TRBV20-1 combines with J gene TRBJ2-7, with 8 bases lining up with TRBD2. This CDR3 region has 15 residues. The V gene's germline CDR1 is DFQATT and CDR2 SNEGSKA (reference sequence). The trim removed 5 bases at V and 3 bases at J, leaving 12 bases unmatched. CDR3 sequence (DNA): TGCAGTGCTCCTATGGTCGGGAGGGCCGGCTACGAGCAGTACTTC. Its translation: CSAPMVGRAGYEQYF.